Sequencing of this T cell receptor beta chain was carried out in a study of shared clonotypes between healthy human individuals. The study, taken as a whole, reports: A reduction in generation probabilities was seen for non-shared clonotypes relative to those shared by all four donors.

As for this clone: Its antigen is unidentified.

Measured with immunoSEQ multiplex PCR; TCRdb has only the in-frame clones, and not every one. The repertoire has around 510,000 clones, about 96% of them found once; the top ten carry nearly 0.065%. The TCR originated in a woman between 25 and 40 years old in good health. The sequencing sample was made of naive CD4+ T cells sorted from blood. Subset indicated: CD45RA+ positively selected.

The DNA of the CDR3 is TGTGCCAGCAGCTTAGGAGGTCTCGCTATGAGGGACTCCTACAATGAGCAGTTCTTC. Its translation is CASSLGGLAMRDSYNEQFF. The rearrangement joins TRBV7-9 to TRBJ2-1; perhaps TRBD2 as D (5 bases). The CDR3 covers 19 residues. Trimming cost V 1 base and J 0 bases, with 19 bases left between them. The germline gives CDR1 SEHNR, CDR2 FQNEAQ (reference sequence).